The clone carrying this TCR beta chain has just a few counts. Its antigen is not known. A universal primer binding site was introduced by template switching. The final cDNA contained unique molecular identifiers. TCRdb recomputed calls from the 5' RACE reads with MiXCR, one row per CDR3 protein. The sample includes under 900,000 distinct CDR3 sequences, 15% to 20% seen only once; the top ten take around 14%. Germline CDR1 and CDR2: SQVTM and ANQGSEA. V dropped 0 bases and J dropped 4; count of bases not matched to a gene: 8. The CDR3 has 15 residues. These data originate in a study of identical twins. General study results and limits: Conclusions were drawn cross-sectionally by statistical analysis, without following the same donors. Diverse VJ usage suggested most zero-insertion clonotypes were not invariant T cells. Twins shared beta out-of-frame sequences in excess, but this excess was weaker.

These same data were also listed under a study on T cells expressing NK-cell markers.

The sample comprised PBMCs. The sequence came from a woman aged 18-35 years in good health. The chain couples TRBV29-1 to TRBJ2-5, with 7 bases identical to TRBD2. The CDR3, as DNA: TGCAGCGTTGAAGATCTACTAGCGTGGGGAGAGACCCAGTACTTC. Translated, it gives CSVEDLLAWGETQYF.